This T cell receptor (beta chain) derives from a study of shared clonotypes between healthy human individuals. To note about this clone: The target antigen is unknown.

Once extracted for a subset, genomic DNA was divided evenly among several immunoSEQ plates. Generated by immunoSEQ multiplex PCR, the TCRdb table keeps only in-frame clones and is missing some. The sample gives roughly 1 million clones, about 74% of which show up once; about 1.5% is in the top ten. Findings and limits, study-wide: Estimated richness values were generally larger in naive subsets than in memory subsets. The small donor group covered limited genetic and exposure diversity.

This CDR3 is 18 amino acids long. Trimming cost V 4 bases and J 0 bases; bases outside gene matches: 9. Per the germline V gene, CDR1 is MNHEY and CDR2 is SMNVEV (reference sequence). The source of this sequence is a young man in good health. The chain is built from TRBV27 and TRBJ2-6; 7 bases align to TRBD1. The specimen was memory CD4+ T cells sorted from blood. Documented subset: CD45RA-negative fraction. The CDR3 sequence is CASSSDRAFFSGANVLTF. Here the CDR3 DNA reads TGTGCCAGCAGTTCCGACAGGGCCTTTTTCTCTGGGGCCAACGTCCTGACTTTC.